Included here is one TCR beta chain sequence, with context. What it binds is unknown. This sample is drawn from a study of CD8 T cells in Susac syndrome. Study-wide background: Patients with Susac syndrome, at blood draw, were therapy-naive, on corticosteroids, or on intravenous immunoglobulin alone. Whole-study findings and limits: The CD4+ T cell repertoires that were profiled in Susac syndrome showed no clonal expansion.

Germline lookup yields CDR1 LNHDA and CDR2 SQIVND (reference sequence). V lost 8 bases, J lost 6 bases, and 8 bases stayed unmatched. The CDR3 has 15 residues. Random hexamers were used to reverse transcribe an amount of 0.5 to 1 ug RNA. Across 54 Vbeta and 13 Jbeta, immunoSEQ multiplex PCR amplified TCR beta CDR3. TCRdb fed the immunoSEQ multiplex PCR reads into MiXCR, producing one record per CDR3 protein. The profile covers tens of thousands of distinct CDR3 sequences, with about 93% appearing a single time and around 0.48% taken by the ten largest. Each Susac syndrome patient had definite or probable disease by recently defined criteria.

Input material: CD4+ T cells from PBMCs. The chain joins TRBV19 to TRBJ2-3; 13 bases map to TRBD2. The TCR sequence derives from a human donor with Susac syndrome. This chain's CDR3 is CASSRTSGGEDTQYF. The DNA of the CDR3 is TGTGCCAGTTCTCGAACTAGCGGGGGGGAGGATACGCAGTATTTT.